The 26 T cell receptor beta chains below come from one sample, sequenced in a study of T cell responses to AZD1222 COVID-19 vaccine. Data came from immunoSEQ multiplex PCR; TCRdb stores just in-frame clones and leaves some out. The table includes approximately 65,000 clones, around four fifths detected once. This specimen consisted of peripheral blood, obtained on day 0 of AZD1222 vaccination. The receptor source for this set is an adult in good health.

This chain uses TRBV6-5 with TRBJ1-4; D gene ambiguous. The CDR3 is made up of 14 amino acids. Per the germline V gene, CDR1 is MNHEY and CDR2 is SVGAGI. V was cut by 8 bases and J by 8 bases, with 18 bases left in between. This CDR3 is CASGPRGLREKLFF. The CDR3 DNA sequence: TGTGCCAGCGGACCCCGAGGGCTTCGGGAAAAACTGTTTTTT.

The chain is built from TRBV7-9 and TRBJ2-5; tentative D call: TRBD1 (5 bases). CDR1 is SEHNR and CDR2 is FQNEAQ in the germline V gene (reference sequence). V gave up 3 bases and J gave up 5 bases, with 10 bases separating them. The CDR3 is made up of 13 amino acids. The chain's CDR3 is CASSFLGAETQYF. CDR3 sequence (DNA): TGTGCCAGCAGCTTCCTTGGGGCGGAGACCCAGTACTTC.

The rearrangement joins TRBV29-1 to TRBJ2-3; the D gene could be TRBD1 or TRBD2 (5 bases each). Germline lookup yields CDR1 SQVTM and CDR2 ANQGSEA. The CDR3 covers 12 residues. V lost 8 bases and J lost 7, with 16 bases in between. DNA of the CDR3: TGCAGCTCAAATACGGGGCTCCATACGCAGTATTTT. Its translation: CSSNTGLHTQYF.

V is TRBV4-1 and J is TRBJ2-2, with TRBD2 as a possible D gene (6 bases). Germline CDR1 MGHRA, CDR2 YSYEKL. The CDR3 has 17 residues. V lost 3 bases and J 2 bases, leaving 16 bases between the germline ends. The chain's CDR3 is CASSHPGGYVNTGELFF. CDR3 in DNA: TGCGCCAGCAGCCACCCCGGAGGGTATGTTAACACCGGGGAGCTGTTTTTT.

This clone occurred a few times. V gene TRBV5-1 combines with J gene TRBJ1-3; D may be TRBD1 (6 bases). Trimming stripped 4 bases from V and 4 bases from J, with 15 bases between. Germline CDR1 and CDR2: SGHRS and YFSETQ. CDR3 size: 15 residues. CDR3 protein: CASSAQTGFGNTIYF. As DNA, the CDR3 is TGCGCCAGCAGCGCCCAAACAGGGTTCGGAAACACCATATATTTT.

The chain links TRBV5-6 to TRBJ2-7; D remains ambiguous. The CDR3 runs 13 residues. In germline, CDR1 is SGHDT, CDR2 YYEEEE. Trimming shortened V by 0 bases and J by 0 bases, and 4 bases separated the two germline ends. DNA for the CDR3: TGTGCCAGCAGCTTGGTCAGCTCCTACGAGCAGTACTTC. Protein sequence: CASSLVSSYEQYF.

In DNA, the CDR3 is TGTGCCATCAGTGAGAGGAACTATGGCTACACCTTC. It is translated as CAISERNYGYTF. The chain carries TRBV10-3 and TRBJ1-2, with no clear D. CDR1 and CDR2 from the germline V gene are ENHRY and SYGVKD. The CDR3 consists of 12 residues. Trimming took off 2 bases at V and 2 bases at J, with 3 bases between the two ends.

The chain has TRBV4-3 and TRBJ1-4; 10 bases fit TRBD1. CDR1 is LGHNA, CDR2 YSLEER, per germline. V shed 1 base, J shed 8 bases, and the junction held 16 bases outside the gene matches. This CDR3 is built from 19 residues. CDR3 nucleotide sequence: TGCGCCAGCAGCCAAGGTTGGACAGGGGGAGTCTGGGTTCGGGAAAAACTGTTTTTT. As protein: CASSQGWTGGVWVREKLFF.

The CDR3 nucleotides are TGCAGCTCGGGACTAGCGGGGGGGCCCAATGAGCAGTTCTTC. Translating it yields CSSGLAGGPNEQFF. The chain uses TRBV29-1 and TRBJ2-1; 16 nucleotides line up with TRBD2. This CDR3 has 14 amino acids. The V gene end was trimmed by 8 bases and the J gene end by 6 bases; junction bases not matched to a gene: 4. CDR1 is SQVTM, CDR2 ANQGSEA, per germline.

The chain recombines TRBV2 with TRBJ2-7, with D perhaps matching TRBD2 (5 bases). CDR3 length: 12 residues. Germline CDR1 and CDR2: SNHLY and FYNNEI. V shed 7 bases and J shed 3 bases, with 10 bases lying between them. Here the CDR3 reads CASKGAGYEQYF. CDR3 DNA sequence: TGTGCCAGCAAAGGCGCGGGCTACGAGCAGTACTTC.

Ten or more counts support this clone. Here the CDR3 DNA reads TGTGCCAGCAGCGCGCAGGGTGTAAGCCTTACCCAACCATCGGAAGCTTTCTTT. This gives the protein CASSAQGVSLTQPSEAFF. The J gene is TRBJ1-1, the V gene TRBV9, with D perhaps TRBD1 (5 bases). Trimming pared 3 bases from V and 8 bases from J, leaving 29 bases between. From germline, CDR1 is SGDLS and CDR2 YYNGEE. This CDR3 region has 18 residues.

This clone has only one observation. The rearrangement uses TRBV25-1 and TRBJ1-2; D might be TRBD1 (6 bases). The CDR3 has 16 amino acids. V was cut by 4 bases and J by 8 bases, with 23 bases left in between. Per germline, CDR1 MGHDK and CDR2 SYGVNS. The CDR3 region is CASSAEQGRSFGGYTF. CDR3 bases: TGTGCCAGCAGTGCCGAACAGGGACGGTCTTTCGGCGGCTACACCTTC.

The chain is built from TRBV7-3 and TRBJ1-1; D gene uncertain. Germline V gene sequence: CDR1 SGHTA, CDR2 FQGTGA. Trimming cost V 6 bases and J 2 bases, with 10 bases left between them. There are 13 residues in the CDR3. DNA for the CDR3: TGTGCCAGCAGTCCCACCATTAACACTGAAGCTTTCTTT. Translated, it gives CASSPTINTEAFF.

This sequence joins TRBV4-3 and TRBJ1-1, with D uncertain. From germline, CDR1 is LGHNA and CDR2 YSLEER. Trimming took 1 base from V and 3 from J, leaving 6 bases between them. CDR3 length equals 13 residues. CDR3 sequence reads: CASSQVRYTEAFF. CDR3 bases: TGCGCCAGCAGCCAAGTAAGGTACACTGAAGCTTTCTTT.

The chain uses TRBV5-5 and TRBJ1-1; D unclear. The length of the CDR3 is 12 residues. Germline V gives CDR1 SGHKS, CDR2 YYEKEE (reference sequence). V lost 2 bases, J lost 3 bases, and 5 bases lay in between. Here the CDR3 reads CASSFFDTEAFF. CDR3 DNA sequence: TGTGCCAGCAGCTTCTTCGACACTGAAGCTTTCTTT.

This chain uses TRBV2 with TRBJ1-6; D might be TRBD1 (5 bases). Trimming removed 3 bases at V and 7 bases at J, with 13 bases between. The CDR3 runs to 15 residues. CDR1 is SNHLY and CDR2 is FYNNEI in the germline V gene. DNA for the CDR3: TGTGCCAGCAGTGACAATGGACAACGCAATTCACCCCTCCACTTT. This sequence encodes CASSDNGQRNSPLHF.

This clone occurred once. The gene calls are TRBV28 and TRBJ1-1; 8 nucleotides line up with TRBD1. CDR1 MDHEN and CDR2 SYDVKM come from the germline V gene. CDR3 size: 17 residues. After removal of 5 bases from V and 3 bases from J, the junction contained 14 bases not matched to a gene. CDR3 amino acids: CASSLEPGTGEDTEAFF. The CDR3 bases are TGTGCCAGCAGTCTAGAACCCGGGACAGGTGAGGACACTGAAGCTTTCTTT.

This chain connects TRBV2 to TRBJ2-3, with D perhaps TRBD1 or TRBD2 (5 bases each). This CDR3 spans 19 amino acids. The V gene lost 6 bases and the J gene lost 0 bases, with 25 bases spanning the gap. The germline CDR1 and CDR2 sequences are SNHLY and FYNNEI. CDR3 nucleotides: TGTGCCAGCAGGGCCCGTCTGGGGCAGATGAGGGGAAGCACAGATACGCAGTATTTT. It codes for CASRARLGQMRGSTDTQYF.

J is TRBJ2-1 and V is TRBV9; no clear D. CDR3 size: 14 residues. V lost 4 bases to trimming and J lost 6 bases, with 14 bases between them. The V gene's germline CDR1 is SGDLS and CDR2 YYNGEE. The CDR3 loop reads CASSSRTEVNEQFF. For the CDR3, the DNA is TGTGCCAGCAGCTCGAGGACGGAAGTCAATGAGCAGTTCTTC.

The chain couples TRBV7-6 to TRBJ2-1, with 11 bases identical to TRBD2. After removal of 5 bases from V and 6 bases from J, the junction contained 9 bases not matched to a gene. Germline V CDR1 and CDR2: SGHVS, FNYEAQ. This CDR3 is built from 16 residues. CDR3 nucleotide sequence: TGTGCCAGCAGCCAACCGTATAGCGGGGGGGCCAATGAGCAGTTCTTC. The encoded protein is CASSQPYSGGANEQFF.

The chain combines TRBV15 with TRBJ2-1; 7 nucleotides agree with TRBD2. CDR1 and CDR2 from the germline V gene are LNHNV and YYDKDF (reference sequence). The junction had 4 bases not matched to a gene; V was cut back by 3 bases and J by 2 bases. The CDR3 has 15 residues. The CDR3 spells CATSRLADAYNEQFF. The CDR3 coding sequence is TGTGCCACCAGCAGGCTAGCGGACGCCTACAATGAGCAGTTCTTC.

The V gene is TRBV6-5, the J gene TRBJ1-2; D call uncertain. The germline V gene encodes CDR1 MNHEY and CDR2 SVGAGI. Trimming left V 2 bases short and J 0 bases short, with 10 bases between. CDR3 length: 15 residues. The CDR3 loop is CASSYGRMTNYGYTF. The CDR3 DNA is TGTGCCAGCAGTTACGGCAGGATGACTAACTATGGCTACACCTTC.

J is TRBJ1-6 and V is TRBV10-3, with D uncertain. CDR1 and CDR2 (germline): ENHRY, SYGVKD. The CDR3 is made up of 14 amino acids. The V gene lost 10 bases and the J gene lost 7 bases, with 17 bases spanning the gap. The CDR3: CATNPLSGNSPLHF. As DNA, the CDR3 is TGTGCCACCAACCCCTTATCAGGCAATTCACCCCTCCACTTT.

The V call is TRBV27, the J call TRBJ1-1, with D tentatively TRBD1 (6 bases). From germline, CDR1 is MNHEY and CDR2 SMNVEV (reference sequence). This CDR3 region has 17 residues. Trimming took 4 bases from V and 0 from J, leaving 18 bases between them. The CDR3 sequence is CASSSPTLQGMNTEAFF. The DNA for the CDR3 is TGTGCCAGCAGTTCACCTACCCTACAGGGAATGAACACTGAAGCTTTCTTT.

This chain links TRBV24-1 with TRBJ2-5; tentative D call: TRBD2 (6 bases). This CDR3 spans 15 amino acids. V lost 3 bases and J lost 5, with 15 bases in between. The V gene's germline CDR1 is KGHDR and CDR2 SFDVKD. The CDR3, as DNA: TGTGCCACCAGTGATGTTCGGCTAGCGTGGGAGACCCAGTACTTC. Translated: CATSDVRLAWETQYF.

In its sample, this clone was seen a few times. The J gene is TRBJ2-3, the V gene TRBV6-1; weak D call: TRBD1 (7 bases). This CDR3 has 15 amino acids. Looked up from germline, CDR1 is MNHNS and CDR2 is SASEGT. Trimming left V 1 base short and J 5 bases short, with 13 bases between. The CDR3: CASSEGAGGGDTQYF. As DNA, the CDR3 is TGTGCCAGCAGTGAAGGGGCAGGGGGAGGAGATACGCAGTATTTT.